This T cell receptor (beta chain) is from a study of blood T cell repertoires in COVID-19. The CDR3 spans 15 residues. Germline V lookup: CDR1 SGHRS, CDR2 YFSETQ. The V gene lost 3 bases and the J gene lost 5 bases, with 14 bases spanning the gap. In its sample, this clone was seen once. In the original analysis: Reference gene primer amplification gave estimated nucleated cell counts. The data were produced by immunoSEQ multiplex PCR, yet TCRdb's version contains in-frame clones alone and is incomplete. V and J calls and clone size come straight from that table; D and trimming were deduced from the DNA. The sample consists of 110,000 or so clones, 88% of them appearing once.

The TCR comes from a woman aged 70 to 79 who had recovered from COVID-19. The V call is TRBV5-1, the J call TRBJ2-2; D perhaps matches TRBD2 (6 bases). Sequencing used peripheral blood. The CDR3 DNA reads TGCGCCAGCAGCTACGGTGGAGGAGGGACCGGGGAGCTGTTTTTT. Protein: CASSYGGGGTGELFF.